These T cell receptor beta chains were read from a single sample in a study of T cells in localized non-small cell lung cancer. The protocol was immunoSEQ multiplex PCR, while the TCRdb copy is restricted to in-frame clones and leaves out a portion. The sample holds approximately 31,000 clones, approximately 81% seen once. The material was peripheral blood, obtained before any cancer treatment. These receptors all come from a male donor at least 60 years old with stage II squamous cell lung carcinoma. Each CDR3 is given with its conserved first and last residue. The order of the fields is V gene, J gene, clone size, D gene, CDR3 protein, CDR3 DNA. The D gene is left open where the match is weak. Clone size is stated in some rows and not others, as once, few, many or a class when expanded.

v_call: TRBV5-1; j_call: TRBJ2-1; clone_size: .; d_call: .; cdr3_aa: CASSLVGSGRWNEQFF; cdr3_nt: TGCGCCAGCAGCTTGGTAGGGTCTGGAAGATGGAATGAGCAGTTCTTC
v_call: TRBV5-1; j_call: TRBJ2-7; clone_size: .; d_call: TRBD2; cdr3_aa: CASSLGGGASGITISYEQYF; cdr3_nt: TGCGCCAGCAGCTTGGGCGGCGGGGCTAGCGGGATAACTATCTCCTACGAGCAGTACTTC
v_call: TRBV7-7; j_call: TRBJ2-3; clone_size: .; d_call: .; cdr3_aa: CASSSEGGTDTQYF; cdr3_nt: TGTGCTAGCAGCTCCGAAGGGGGGACAGATACGCAGTATTTT
v_call: TRBV6-6; j_call: TRBJ2-7; clone_size: .; d_call: .; cdr3_aa: CASSFGARASYEQYF; cdr3_nt: TGTGCCAGCAGTTTCGGCGCGCGGGCGTCCTACGAGCAGTACTTC
v_call: TRBV30; j_call: TRBJ2-7; clone_size: few; d_call: .; cdr3_aa: CAWSRPGGRRGEQYF; cdr3_nt: TGTGCCTGGAGTCGGCCAGGGGGGAGGAGGGGTGAGCAGTACTTC
v_call: TRBV19; j_call: TRBJ2-5; clone_size: .; d_call: .; cdr3_aa: CASSTASAQETQYF; cdr3_nt: TGTGCCAGTAGTACAGCTAGCGCCCAAGAGACCCAGTACTTC
v_call: TRBV2; j_call: TRBJ2-1; clone_size: .; d_call: .; cdr3_aa: CASCLDSSYNEQFF; cdr3_nt: TGTGCCAGCTGTCTCGATAGCTCCTACAATGAGCAGTTCTTC
v_call: TRBV7-2; j_call: TRBJ1-2; clone_size: .; d_call: .; cdr3_aa: CASSSDVRGYTF; cdr3_nt: TGTGCCAGCAGCTCGGACGTTCGGGGCTACACCTTC
v_call: TRBV5-1; j_call: TRBJ2-5; clone_size: .; d_call: .; cdr3_aa: CASSTGGGETQYF; cdr3_nt: TGCGCCAGCAGCACGGGGGGCGGGGAGACCCAGTACTTC
v_call: TRBV28; j_call: TRBJ1-4; clone_size: .; d_call: .; cdr3_aa: CASRTPPGQATNEKLFF; cdr3_nt: TGTGCCAGCAGGACCCCCCCGGGACAAGCAACTAATGAAAAACTGTTTTTT
v_call: TRBV18; j_call: TRBJ2-3; clone_size: once; d_call: TRBD2; cdr3_aa: CASSPPTSGGIDTQYF; cdr3_nt: TGTGCCAGCTCACCGCCGACTAGCGGGGGCATAGATACGCAGTATTTT
v_call: TRBV2; j_call: TRBJ2-1; clone_size: .; d_call: TRBD2; cdr3_aa: CASSVLSGSVGEQFF; cdr3_nt: TGTGCCAGCAGTGTCCTCAGCGGGAGTGTCGGTGAGCAGTTCTTC
v_call: TRBV5-5; j_call: TRBJ1-4; clone_size: once; d_call: .; cdr3_aa: CASSSGPATNEKLFF; cdr3_nt: TGTGCCAGCAGCTCTGGCCCAGCAACTAATGAAAAACTGTTTTTT
v_call: TRBV10-3; j_call: TRBJ2-3; clone_size: .; d_call: TRBD2; cdr3_aa: CATSEGLAGITDTQYF; cdr3_nt: TGTGCCACCTCAGAGGGCCTAGCGGGAATCACAGATACGCAGTATTTT
v_call: TRBV5-1; j_call: TRBJ2-5; clone_size: .; d_call: .; cdr3_aa: CASSLDQETQYF; cdr3_nt: TGCGCCAGCAGCTTGGACCAAGAGACCCAGTACTTC
v_call: TRBV7-2; j_call: TRBJ1-5; clone_size: .; d_call: .; cdr3_aa: CASSFSNQPQHF; cdr3_nt: TGTGCCAGCAGCTTTAGCAATCAGCCCCAGCATTTT
v_call: TRBV6-5; j_call: TRBJ1-2; clone_size: .; d_call: .; cdr3_aa: CASSYRGGIDYGYTF; cdr3_nt: TGTGCCAGCAGTTACCGGGGGGGTATTGACTATGGCTACACCTTC
v_call: TRBV7-9; j_call: TRBJ1-2; clone_size: once; d_call: TRBD1; cdr3_aa: CASSQQGNYGYTF; cdr3_nt: TGTGCCAGCAGCCAACAGGGGAACTATGGCTACACCTTC
v_call: TRBV5-6; j_call: TRBJ1-2; clone_size: .; d_call: .; cdr3_aa: CASNYYTGEKGGYTF; cdr3_nt: TGTGCCAGCAACTACTATACCGGGGAGAAGGGCGGCTACACCTTC
v_call: TRBV11-2; j_call: TRBJ1-1; clone_size: .; d_call: .; cdr3_aa: CASSSLIGGPRNTEAFF; cdr3_nt: TGTGCCAGCAGCTCCCTGATTGGGGGGCCGAGGAACACTGAAGCTTTCTTT
v_call: TRBV6-1; j_call: TRBJ2-3; clone_size: once; d_call: TRBD1; cdr3_aa: CASSEGDRVTDTQYF; cdr3_nt: TGTGCCAGCAGTGAAGGGGACAGGGTCACAGATACGCAGTATTTT
v_call: TRBV5-1; j_call: TRBJ2-3; clone_size: .; d_call: .; cdr3_aa: CASRMGSDTQYF; cdr3_nt: TGCGCCAGCAGAATGGGGTCAGATACGCAGTATTTT
v_call: TRBV14; j_call: TRBJ2-1; clone_size: .; d_call: .; cdr3_aa: CASSHGGIGGNEQFF; cdr3_nt: TGTGCCAGCAGCCACGGAGGGATTGGGGGCAATGAGCAGTTCTTC
v_call: TRBV6-1; j_call: TRBJ1-1; clone_size: .; d_call: .; cdr3_aa: CASSDDGEGWNTEAFF; cdr3_nt: TGTGCCAGCAGTGATGATGGAGAGGGATGGAACACTGAAGCTTTCTTT
v_call: TRBV30; j_call: TRBJ2-3; clone_size: .; d_call: .; cdr3_aa: CAWSVRGDTQYF; cdr3_nt: TGTGCCTGGAGTGTACGGGGGGATACGCAGTATTTT
v_call: TRBV2; j_call: TRBJ2-5; clone_size: once; d_call: .; cdr3_aa: CASSESTRRETQYF; cdr3_nt: TGTGCCAGCAGTGAAAGCACTAGACGAGAGACCCAGTACTTC
v_call: TRBV28; j_call: TRBJ1-5; clone_size: .; d_call: .; cdr3_aa: CASSLRAVDQPQHF; cdr3_nt: TGTGCCAGCAGTCTCCGGGCGGTGGATCAGCCCCAGCATTTT
v_call: TRBV27; j_call: TRBJ2-6; clone_size: .; d_call: .; cdr3_aa: CASSYSGANVLTF; cdr3_nt: TGTGCCAGCAGTTACTCTGGGGCCAACGTCCTGACTTTC
v_call: TRBV5-1; j_call: TRBJ1-1; clone_size: .; d_call: .; cdr3_aa: CASSLGTVTLGTEAFF; cdr3_nt: TGCGCCAGCAGCTTGGGTACGGTCACGCTGGGGACTGAAGCTTTCTTT
v_call: TRBV27; j_call: TRBJ1-5; clone_size: .; d_call: TRBD1; cdr3_aa: CASSLQGPNQPQHF; cdr3_nt: TGTGCCAGCAGTCTACAGGGGCCCAATCAGCCCCAGCATTTT
v_call: TRBV5-1; j_call: TRBJ1-4; clone_size: .; d_call: .; cdr3_aa: CASSFQDSGSEKLFF; cdr3_nt: TGCGCCAGCAGCTTCCAGGACTCGGGGAGCGAAAAACTGTTTTTT
v_call: TRBV7-9; j_call: TRBJ1-1; clone_size: .; d_call: .; cdr3_aa: CASSLDTGYTEAFF; cdr3_nt: TGTGCCAGCAGCCTGGATACAGGGTACACTGAAGCTTTCTTT
v_call: TRBV5-6; j_call: TRBJ2-7; clone_size: .; d_call: .; cdr3_aa: CASSVGAGQLSYEQYF; cdr3_nt: TGTGCCAGCAGCGTTGGAGCGGGACAGCTCTCCTACGAGCAGTACTTC
v_call: TRBV9; j_call: TRBJ2-2; clone_size: .; d_call: TRBD1; cdr3_aa: CASSFQGQDAGELFF; cdr3_nt: TGTGCCAGCAGCTTCCAGGGACAGGATGCCGGGGAGCTGTTTTTT
v_call: TRBV20-1; j_call: TRBJ1-1; clone_size: .; d_call: .; cdr3_aa: CSAQERSEAFF; cdr3_nt: TGCAGTGCGCAAGAGAGGTCGGAAGCTTTCTTT
v_call: TRBV7-2; j_call: TRBJ1-2; clone_size: .; d_call: .; cdr3_aa: CASSPGRVGYTF; cdr3_nt: TGTGCCAGCAGCCCTGGACGGGTTGGCTACACCTTC
v_call: TRBV7-2; j_call: TRBJ1-3; clone_size: many; d_call: .; cdr3_aa: CASSTGSGNTIYF; cdr3_nt: TGTGCCAGCAGCACAGGATCTGGAAACACCATATATTTT
v_call: TRBV10-3; j_call: TRBJ2-7; clone_size: .; d_call: TRBD2; cdr3_aa: CAISSGLAGYEQYF; cdr3_nt: TGTGCCATCAGCTCGGGACTAGCGGGATACGAGCAGTACTTC
v_call: TRBV18; j_call: TRBJ1-1; clone_size: .; d_call: TRBD1; cdr3_aa: CASSPGTGKGVNTEAFF; cdr3_nt: TGTGCCAGCTCACCAGGGACAGGGAAAGGGGTGAACACTGAAGCTTTCTTT
v_call: TRBV28; j_call: TRBJ1-1; clone_size: .; d_call: TRBD1; cdr3_aa: CAIRGDRGQNTEAFF; cdr3_nt: TGTGCCATCAGAGGGGACAGGGGGCAGAACACTGAAGCTTTCTTT
v_call: TRBV4-1; j_call: TRBJ1-5; clone_size: .; d_call: .; cdr3_aa: CASSQGQFNQPQHF; cdr3_nt: TGCGCCAGCAGCCAAGGACAGTTCAATCAGCCCCAGCATTTT
v_call: TRBV4-1; j_call: TRBJ2-3; clone_size: once; d_call: .; cdr3_aa: CASSPLATPSTDTQYF; cdr3_nt: TGCGCCAGCAGCCCCTTGGCTACCCCTAGCACAGATACGCAGTATTTT
v_call: TRBV15; j_call: TRBJ2-3; clone_size: .; d_call: .; cdr3_aa: CATSRDRGWGTDTQYF; cdr3_nt: TGTGCCACCAGCAGAGATCGCGGGTGGGGCACAGATACGCAGTATTTT
v_call: TRBV5-4; j_call: TRBJ2-2; clone_size: .; d_call: TRBD1; cdr3_aa: CASFRQGAMAGELFF; cdr3_nt: TGTGCCAGCTTCCGACAGGGGGCGATGGCCGGGGAGCTGTTTTTT
v_call: TRBV6-6; j_call: TRBJ1-1; clone_size: .; d_call: TRBD1; cdr3_aa: CASSLGTGGNEAFF; cdr3_nt: TGTGCCAGCAGCCTCGGGACAGGGGGTAATGAAGCTTTCTTT